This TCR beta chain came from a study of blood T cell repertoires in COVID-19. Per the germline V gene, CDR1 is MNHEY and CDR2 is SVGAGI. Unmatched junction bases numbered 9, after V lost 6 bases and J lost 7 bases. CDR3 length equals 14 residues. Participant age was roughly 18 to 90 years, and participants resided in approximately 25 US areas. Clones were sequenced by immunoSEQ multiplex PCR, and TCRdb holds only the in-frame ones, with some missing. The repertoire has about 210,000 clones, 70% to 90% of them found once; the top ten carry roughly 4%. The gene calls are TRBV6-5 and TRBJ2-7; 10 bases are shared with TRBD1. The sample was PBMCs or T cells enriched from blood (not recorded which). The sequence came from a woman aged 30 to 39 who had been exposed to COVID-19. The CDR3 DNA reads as TGTGCCAGCAGGGACAGACAGGGGGCGTTTGAGCAGTACTTC. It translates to CASRDRQGAFEQYF.